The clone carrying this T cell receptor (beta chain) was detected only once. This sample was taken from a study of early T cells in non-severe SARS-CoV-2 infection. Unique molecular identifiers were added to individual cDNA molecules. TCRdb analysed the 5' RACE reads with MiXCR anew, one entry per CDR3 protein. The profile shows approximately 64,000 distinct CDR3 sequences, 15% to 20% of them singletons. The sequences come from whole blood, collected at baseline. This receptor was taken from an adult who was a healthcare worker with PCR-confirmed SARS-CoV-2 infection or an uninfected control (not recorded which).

CDR3 DNA: TGTGCCAGCGCATACAGGGCTTCTTATGGCTACACCTTC. Its translation is CASAYRASYGYTF. This chain connects TRBV6-5 to TRBJ1-2; D possibly corresponds to TRBD1 (6 bases). The CDR3 runs to 13 residues. Trimming took 8 bases from V and 5 from J, leaving 15 bases between them. Germline V lookup: CDR1 MNHEY, CDR2 SVGAGI.